The present T cell receptor (beta chain) was sequenced within a study of blood T cell repertoires in COVID-19 (dated by TCRdb to between 2020 and 2021). About the study as a whole: Samples from collaborators originated in the United States, Italy and Spain and spanned both the acute and convalescent phases of COVID-19. Deeply sampled blood TCRbeta repertoires from subjects exposed to, actively infected with, or recovered from COVID-19 were included in the dataset. Samples came from the ongoing ImmuneRACE study (first 160 participants) plus 1,254 subjects from 6 global collaborators. Sample metadata almost always included a de-identified subject ID, COVID-19 status, age in years and sex. The repertoires were made available in a free public database intended to serve as a resource for research on the immune response to SARS-CoV-2. The prospective study material was composed of cDNA or gDNA derived from T cells, B-cell-depleted T cells, or PBMCs. HLA class I and class II types, where available, came from metadata supplied by the sample provider rather than from assay-based typing.

To note about this clone: What antigen it recognizes has not been identified. The sample holds no much larger clone one base away, and base qualities are not on file.

TCRbeta CDR3 regions were amplified from genomic DNA using the immunoSEQ Assay, a bias-controlled multiplex PCR. Per the authors' processing: The number of nucleated cells in each sample was estimated by amplification of reference gene primers within the assay. To quantify the absolute abundance of each unique TCRbeta CDR3 rearrangement, sequence reads were collapsed and filtered. Productive Simpson clonality was computed per sample as the square root of Simpson's diversity index over productive rearrangements. The immuneACCESS repertoire file appears here via TCRdb, limited to in-frame rearrangements. These files lack a portion of the clones; in checked studies, under half of the deficit traces to unresolved V genes, and the cause of the others is not known. V and J calls and clone size follow that table, whereas D and trimming were derived from the DNA. The sample table contains 50,000 to 70,000 clones; only one count was recorded for roughly 88% of them. Jointly, the top ten make up approximately 5.6% of the sample.

Whole blood was collected in K2EDTA tubes by collaborating institutions according to the institutions' own protocols. For TCRbeta analysis, collaborator samples were shipped as frozen whole blood, as isolated PBMCs, or as DNA extracted from either sample type. The CDR1 and CDR2 encoded by the germline V gene are MNHEY and SVGAGI. V loses 7 bases at its end and J loses 4 bases; junction bases beyond the gene matches: 7. The CDR3 holds 15 amino acids from the cysteine to the phenylalanine. The retained sequence is limited to the CDR3, 45 bases, with the frame set at the first base. Here is what the overall study found, with its caveats: Clinical and demographic metadata were provided uncurated, with the amount varying by source and participant.

Input material: peripheral blood. The chain is made from TRBV6-5 and TRBJ1-6; 7 middle bases align to TRBD1. The receptor was isolated from an older woman with acute or convalescent COVID-19. The CDR3 reads CASIPPGQYNSPLHF. In nucleotide form, the sequence is TGTGCCAGCATCCCACCGGGACAGTATAATTCACCCCTCCACTTT.